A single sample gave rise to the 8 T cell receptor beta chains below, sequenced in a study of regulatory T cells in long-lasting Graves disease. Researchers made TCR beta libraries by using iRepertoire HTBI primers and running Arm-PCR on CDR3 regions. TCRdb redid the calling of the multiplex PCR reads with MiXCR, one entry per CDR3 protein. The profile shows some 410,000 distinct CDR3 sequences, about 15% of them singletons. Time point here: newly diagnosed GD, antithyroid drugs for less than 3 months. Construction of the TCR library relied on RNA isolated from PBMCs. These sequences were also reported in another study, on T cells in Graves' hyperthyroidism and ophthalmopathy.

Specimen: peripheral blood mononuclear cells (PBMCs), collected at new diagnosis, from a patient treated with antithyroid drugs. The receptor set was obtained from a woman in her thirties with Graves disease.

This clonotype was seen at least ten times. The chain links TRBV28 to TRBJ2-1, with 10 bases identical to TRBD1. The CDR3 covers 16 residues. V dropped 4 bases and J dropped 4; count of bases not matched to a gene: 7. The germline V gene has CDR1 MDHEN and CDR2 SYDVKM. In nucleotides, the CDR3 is TGTGCCAGCAGTTCGACCCGACAGGGGGCTTACAATGAGCAGTTCTTC. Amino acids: CASSSTRQGAYNEQFF.

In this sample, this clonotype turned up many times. The CDR3 sequence: CAISPGTGDSQETQYF. The CDR3 DNA follows: TGTGCCATCAGCCCCGGGACAGGGGACTCCCAAGAGACCCAGTACTTC. The chain recombines TRBV10-3 with TRBJ2-5; 10 nucleotides agree with TRBD1. Germline CDR1 is ENHRY and CDR2 is SYGVKD. V trimming: 6 bases; J trimming: 1 base; junction bases outside the gene matches: 8. The length of the CDR3 is 16 residues.

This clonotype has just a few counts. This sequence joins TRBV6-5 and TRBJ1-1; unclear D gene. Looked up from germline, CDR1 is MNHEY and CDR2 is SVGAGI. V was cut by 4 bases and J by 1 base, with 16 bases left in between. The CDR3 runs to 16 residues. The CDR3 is CASSSLGPLGNTEAFF. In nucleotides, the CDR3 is TGTGCCAGCAGTTCACTTGGGCCCCTCGGGAACACTGAAGCTTTCTTT.

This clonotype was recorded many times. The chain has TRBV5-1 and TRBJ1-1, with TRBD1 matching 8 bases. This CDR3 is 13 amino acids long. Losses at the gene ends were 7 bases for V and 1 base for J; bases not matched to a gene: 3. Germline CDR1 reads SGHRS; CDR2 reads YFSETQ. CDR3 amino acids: CASDTGGNTEAFF. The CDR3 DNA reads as TGCGCCAGCGACACAGGGGGGAACACTGAAGCTTTCTTT.

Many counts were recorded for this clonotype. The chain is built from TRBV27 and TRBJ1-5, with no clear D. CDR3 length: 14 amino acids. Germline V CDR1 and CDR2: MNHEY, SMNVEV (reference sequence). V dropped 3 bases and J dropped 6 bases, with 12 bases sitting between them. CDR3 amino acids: CASSFTGISQPQHF. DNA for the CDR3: TGTGCCAGCAGTTTTACGGGAATCAGTCAGCCCCAGCATTTT.

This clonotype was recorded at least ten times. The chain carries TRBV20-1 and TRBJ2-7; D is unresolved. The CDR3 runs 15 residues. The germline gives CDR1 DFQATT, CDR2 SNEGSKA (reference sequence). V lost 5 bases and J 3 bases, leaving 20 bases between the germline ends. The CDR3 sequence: CSALSLDQPHYEQYF. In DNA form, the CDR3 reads TGCAGTGCTCTTTCCCTCGACCAGCCCCACTACGAGCAGTACTTC.

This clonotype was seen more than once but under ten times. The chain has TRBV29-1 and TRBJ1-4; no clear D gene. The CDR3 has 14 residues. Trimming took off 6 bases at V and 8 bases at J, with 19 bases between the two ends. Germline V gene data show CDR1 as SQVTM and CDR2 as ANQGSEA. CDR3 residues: CSVAEWTGEEKLFF. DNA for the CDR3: TGCAGCGTCGCGGAGTGGACCGGCGAAGAAAAACTGTTTTTT.

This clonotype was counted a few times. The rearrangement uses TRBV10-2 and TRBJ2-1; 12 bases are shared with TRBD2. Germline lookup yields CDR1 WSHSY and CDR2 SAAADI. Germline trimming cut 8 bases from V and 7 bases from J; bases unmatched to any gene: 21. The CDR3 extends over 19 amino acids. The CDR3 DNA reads TGCGCCAGCTTGAGTTCCTTGGCTAGCGGGAGGGCCAAGGATAATGAGCAGTTCTTC. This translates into CASLSSLASGRAKDNEQFF.